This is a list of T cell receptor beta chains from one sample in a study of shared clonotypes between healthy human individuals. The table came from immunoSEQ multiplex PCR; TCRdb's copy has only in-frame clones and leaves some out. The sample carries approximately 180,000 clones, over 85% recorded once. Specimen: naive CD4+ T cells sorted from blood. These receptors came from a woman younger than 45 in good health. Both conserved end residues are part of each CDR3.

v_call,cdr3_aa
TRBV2,CASSEGTGYNEQFF
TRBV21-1,CATPGYEQFF
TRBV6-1,CASSGKGQGAAYEQYF
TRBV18,CASSPGTGNNYGYTF
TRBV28,CASISVNSPLHF
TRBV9,CASSPGTSGSVQETQYF
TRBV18,CASSPQGDGSRNQPQHF
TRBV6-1,CASSVQQETQYF
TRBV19,CASTPDRYYGYTF
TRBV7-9,CASSLVGLAGVEQYF